This T cell receptor beta chain was sequenced for a study of blood T cell repertoires in COVID-19. Sequencing was performed with immunoSEQ multiplex PCR; in TCRdb, only in-frame clones are kept and a portion is missing. The data contain around 230,000 clones, 65% to 90% of them singletons. Followed longitudinally, the Seattle patients had been enrolled during active infection. The V end lost 0 bases, the J end lost 9 bases, and 6 bases lay between the germline ends. Germline V lookup: CDR1 MGHRA, CDR2 YSYEKL. This CDR3 is 12 amino acids long. The chain uses TRBV4-1 and TRBJ1-5; D is undetermined. The material sequenced was peripheral blood. The sequence derives from a man over 45 with COVID-19, enrolled during active disease. The CDR3, as DNA: TGCGCCAGCAGCCAAGAGACTGGGCCCCAGCATTTT. This gives the protein CASSQETGPQHF.